The entry that follows covers one TCR beta chain sequence. Its antigen is currently unknown. Time point meaning: newly diagnosed GD, antithyroid drugs for less than 3 months. Generation of the TCR library employed RNA extracted from PBMCs. This sample was taken from a study of regulatory T cells in long-lasting Graves disease. Both iRepertoire HTBI primers and Arm-PCR of CDR3 regions were used to build the TCR beta libraries. TCRdb used MiXCR to reprocess the multiplex PCR reads, holding one entry per CDR3 protein. Of fewer than 550,000 distinct CDR3 sequences in the sample, roughly 15% are singletons; the top ten hold 20% to 25%. Germline V gene sequence: CDR1 SGHTA, CDR2 FQGTGA. CDR3 size: 15 residues. V was pared by 1 base and J by 6 bases, with 1 base of the junction left unmatched. Study-level results: With under 3,500 shared public clonotypes, persistent patients exceeded new patients, who shared over 850.

These data also featured in a second study, about T cells in Graves' hyperthyroidism and ophthalmopathy. Turning to that study: Primed by the HTBI set, a first-round RT-PCR was run on the TCR CDR3.

This TCR came from a woman aged 18 to 35 with Graves disease. The sequenced sample was peripheral blood mononuclear cells (PBMCs), obtained at new diagnosis, from a patient treated with antithyroid drugs. The rearrangement joins TRBV7-3 to TRBJ2-2, with 11 bases matching TRBD2. In DNA form, the CDR3 reads TGTGCCAGCAGCTTAATAGCGGGAGGGTCCGGGGAGCTGTTTTTT. Amino acids: CASSLIAGGSGELFF. The complete variable domain, with remaining parts taken from reference TRBV7-3 and TRBJ2-2, reads GAGVSQTPSNKVTEKGKYVELRCDPISGHTALYWYRQSLGQGPEFLIYFQGTGAADDSGLPNDRFFAVRPEGSVSTLKIQRTERGDSAVYLCASSLIAGGSGELFFGEGSRLTVL.